A selection of T cell receptor beta chains follows, all from one sample in a study of cytotoxic CD8 clonotypes in ibrutinib-treated CLL. The data were produced by immunoSEQ multiplex PCR, yet TCRdb's version contains in-frame clones alone and is incomplete. The sample lists a few hundred thousand clones, over 55% occurring once. Sequenced material: PBMCs, taken after 36 months of ibrutinib treatment. Source of these receptors: a human donor with chronic lymphocytic leukemia. Both conserved end residues are part of each CDR3. Fields, in order: J gene, D gene, V gene, CDR3 length, clone size, CDR3 protein, CDR3 DNA. A D gene is named only where the DNA matches it firmly. Clone size, where shown, is once, few, many, or a class for clones that have expanded.

>TRBJ2-3|TRBD2|TRBV10-3|16|-
CATQNRVGTSGDTQYF
TGTGCCACCCAGAATCGGGTAGGGACTAGCGGAGATACGCAGTATTTT
>TRBJ2-7|-|TRBV7-2|14|-
CASSPGTGTYEQYF
TGTGCCAGCAGCCCCGGAACCGGTACCTACGAGCAGTACTTC
>TRBJ1-2|-|TRBV11-2|14|-
CASSLHPTVYGYTF
TGTGCCAGCAGCTTACATCCGACAGTCTATGGCTACACCTTC
>TRBJ2-3|TRBD2|TRBV5-4|15|few
CASSLAGVISDTQYF
TGTGCCAGCAGCTTAGCGGGAGTGATCTCAGATACGCAGTATTTT
>TRBJ1-4|TRBD1|TRBV18|15|-
CASSRSTGADEKLFF
TGTGCCAGCTCACGATCGACAGGGGCCGATGAAAAACTGTTTTTT
>TRBJ1-5|-|TRBV4-1|15|-
CASSQVRDSNQPQHF
TGCGCCAGCAGCCAAGTCCGAGATAGCAATCAGCCCCAGCATTTT
>TRBJ1-2|-|TRBV7-3|15|-
CASSLYGTPNYGYTF
TGTGCCAGCAGCTTATATGGGACTCCTAACTATGGCTACACCTTC
>TRBJ2-2|-|TRBV7-2|16|-
CASSRVLVGGTGELFF
TGTGCCAGCAGCAGGGTGCTAGTAGGGGGCACCGGGGAGCTGTTTTTT
>TRBJ2-7|-|TRBV7-2|16|-
CASSLGSPRGGYEQYF
TGTGCCAGCAGCTTAGGCTCCCCGCGGGGAGGCTACGAGCAGTACTTC
>TRBJ1-5|-|TRBV27|13|few
CATQDGGNQPQHF
TGTGCCACCCAGGACGGTGGCAATCAGCCCCAGCATTTT
>TRBJ2-5|TRBD1|TRBV7-2|14|-
CASSVLRDSETQYF
TGTGCCAGCAGCGTCCTCCGGGACAGTGAGACCCAGTACTTC
>TRBJ2-7|-|TRBV20-1|11|-
CSAMDVGEQYF
TGCAGTGCAATGGACGTGGGCGAGCAGTACTTC
>TRBJ2-1|-|TRBV7-2|14|-
CASSLGTGWNEQFF
TGTGCCAGCAGCTTAGGTACAGGGTGGAATGAGCAGTTCTTC
>TRBJ2-7|-|TRBV5-4|11|few
CASSVTGEQYF
TGTGCCAGCAGCGTAACGGGAGAGCAGTACTTC
>TRBJ2-5|-|TRBV7-9|17|-
CASSLSGGGVYQETQYF
TGTGCCAGCAGCTTATCCGGCGGGGGCGTGTACCAAGAGACCCAGTACTTC
>TRBJ1-2|-|TRBV29-1|17|-
CSVESHPRSAANYGYTF
TGCAGCGTTGAATCCCACCCTAGATCGGCGGCTAACTATGGCTACACCTTC
>TRBJ2-7|TRBD1|TRBV6-5|11|few
CASRKTGEQYF
TGTGCCAGCAGGAAGACAGGGGAGCAGTACTTC
>TRBJ2-7|TRBD2|TRBV19|19|-
CASSHPGLADTRRGYEQYF
TGTGCCAGTAGTCATCCGGGACTAGCGGATACCAGAAGGGGCTACGAGCAGTACTTC
>TRBJ2-3|-|TRBV6-4|14|-
CASSDWDPSRTQYF
TGTGCCAGCAGTGACTGGGACCCCTCGCGGACGCAGTATTTT
>TRBJ1-1|-|TRBV4-1|13|few
CASSQGWGVEAFF
TGCGCCAGCAGCCAAGGATGGGGAGTGGAAGCTTTCTTT
>TRBJ1-1|-|TRBV11-2|13|few
CASSANSGTEAFF
TGTGCCAGCAGCGCCAACAGTGGTACTGAAGCTTTCTTT
>TRBJ2-7|TRBD1|TRBV5-1|16|-
CASRGQGARDNDEQYF
TGCGCCAGCAGGGGACAGGGGGCTCGAGATAACGACGAGCAGTACTTC